These T cell receptor beta chains were read from a single sample in a study of technical replicates of blood from a few donors. Clones were read by immunoSEQ multiplex PCR, and TCRdb kept only the in-frame ones, dropping some. The table lists roughly 15,000 clones, around nine tenths of them singletons. Sequenced: PBMCs. Receptors were obtained from a human donor in good health. Each CDR3 is given with its conserved first and last residue. D genes are given only for firm matches. Some rows mark clone size as missing; the rest say once, few, many or name a class of expanded clone.

J gene | clone size | D gene | V gene | CDR3 DNA | CDR3 protein
TRBJ2-1 | . | . | TRBV11-2 | TGTGCCAGCAGCTTAGCCGGGGACAATGAGCAGTTCTTC | CASSLAGDNEQFF
TRBJ1-2 | few | . | TRBV21-1 | TGTGCCAGCAGACAAGGGACAGGAGTAAACTATGGCTACACCTTC | CASRQGTGVNYGYTF
TRBJ1-2 | . | . | TRBV28 | TGTGCCAGCAGTTTCAAAATGGGGGCTTGCACCTTC | CASSFKMGACTF
TRBJ1-2 | . | TRBD1 | TRBV7-9 | TGTGCCAGCAGCTTAGGGGGACAGGCTAACTATGGCTACACCTTC | CASSLGGQANYGYTF
TRBJ2-1 | . | TRBD1 | TRBV28 | TGTGCCAGCAGCCCGGGACAGGGTGATGAGCAGTTCTTC | CASSPGQGDEQFF
TRBJ2-5 | . | TRBD2 | TRBV7-9 | TGTGCCAGCAGCTTCGGATCTAGCGGGTCCCAAGAGACCCAGTACTTC | CASSFGSSGSQETQYF
TRBJ2-3 | . | TRBD2 | TRBV9 | TGTGCCAGCAGCACTAGCGGGAGGGGAGGCACAGATACGCAGTATTTT | CASSTSGRGGTDTQYF
TRBJ1-5 | . | . | TRBV19 | TGTGCCAGTAGTATAGCAGGGGATCAGCCCCAGCATTTT | CASSIAGDQPQHF
TRBJ2-6 | . | . | TRBV27 | TGTGCCAGCAGTTGGGCGATCTCTGGGGCCAACGTCCTGACTTTC | CASSWAISGANVLTF
TRBJ2-7 | once | TRBD1 | TRBV7-9 | TGTGCCAGCAGGTTATCGTCGGGACAGCCCGGCTACGAGCAGTACTTC | CASRLSSGQPGYEQYF